The 12 T cell receptor beta chains in this list originate from one sample, sequenced in a study of cytomegalovirus exposure and HLA in healthy donors. Sequencing used immunoSEQ multiplex PCR; TCRdb keeps in-frame clones, though not all of them. The sample yields tens of thousands of clones, 90% to 97% seen once. Source material: PBMCs. Receptor source: a man aged 18-30 years in good health and CMV-seronegative.

The chain carries TRBV11-3 and TRBJ2-3; 7 bases map to TRBD2. There are 15 residues in the CDR3. V was clipped by 4 bases and J by 2 bases; unmatched bases: 6. Germline loops: CDR1 SGHNT, CDR2 YENEEA. As DNA, the CDR3 is TGTGCCAGCAGCTCTCTAGCGGACCTCACAGATACGCAGTATTTT. This codes for CASSSLADLTDTQYF.

This chain connects TRBV7-9 to TRBJ1-5, with D unclear. Trimming pared 1 base from V and 4 bases from J, leaving 8 bases between. CDR1 SEHNR and CDR2 FQNEAQ come from the germline V gene (reference sequence). The CDR3 totals 14 residues. The CDR3 DNA sequence: TGTGCCAGCAGCTTAGTCGGAGAGAATCAGCCCCAGCATTTT. Its translation is CASSLVGENQPQHF.

CDR3 amino acids: CASTNTGVSGNTIYF. CDR3 nucleotide sequence: TGTGCCAGCACCAATACAGGAGTTTCTGGAAACACCATATATTTT. The V call is TRBV9, the J call TRBJ1-3, with D possibly TRBD1 on 5 matching bases. The CDR3 is 15 residues long. From germline, CDR1 is SGDLS and CDR2 YYNGEE. Trimming took 6 bases from V and 1 from J, leaving 14 bases between them. The whole variable domain, remainder taken from reference TRBV9 and TRBJ1-3, is DSGVTQTPKHLITATGQRVTLRCSPRSGDLSVYWYQQSLDQGLQFLIQYYNGEERAKGNILERFSAQQFPDLHSELNLSSLELGDSALYFCASTNTGVSGNTIYFGEGSWLTVV.

This rearrangement joins TRBV9 to TRBJ2-1; 8 nucleotides align to TRBD2. The CDR3 is made up of 19 amino acids. CDR1 and CDR2 (germline): SGDLS, YYNGEE. The junction had 19 bases not matched to a gene; V was cut back by 3 bases and J by 5 bases. DNA of the CDR3: TGTGCCAGCAGCGCCCTCACCGGGCGGGGGGATGGCCTGAACAATGAGCAGTTCTTC. As protein: CASSALTGRGDGLNNEQFF.

The chain combines TRBV4-1 with TRBJ2-1; 7 positions agree with TRBD2. This CDR3 spans 12 amino acids. Trimming at V came to 4 bases and at J to 10 bases, leaving 4 bases not matched to a gene. Per germline, CDR1 MGHRA and CDR2 YSYEKL. CDR3 nucleotide sequence: TGCGCCAGCAGCCGGGAGGGTAACGAGCAGTTCTTC. Protein product: CASSREGNEQFF.

The CDR3 DNA follows: TGTGCCAGCTCGCCGGGCTCTGGAAACACCATATATTTT. It is translated as CASSPGSGNTIYF. The chain carries TRBV18 and TRBJ1-3; D unclear. The CDR3 loop spans 13 amino acids. Germline-derived CDR1 and CDR2 are KGHSH and LQKENI. V was clipped by 6 bases and J by 0 bases, with 6 bases between them.

The gene calls are TRBV27 and TRBJ2-5; a weak D match, TRBD1 (6 bases). CDR3 length equals 13 residues. Per the germline V gene, CDR1 is MNHEY and CDR2 is SMNVEV (reference sequence). The V end lost 5 bases, the J end lost 5 bases, and 12 bases lay between the germline ends. As DNA, the CDR3 is TGTGCCAGCAGTCGCAGGGGTTTGGAGACCCAGTACTTC. Encoded protein: CASSRRGLETQYF.

The J gene is TRBJ2-2, the V gene TRBV5-4, with D uncertain. The CDR3 extends over 14 amino acids. Germline V gives CDR1 SGHNT, CDR2 YYREEE (reference sequence). The V gene lost 3 bases and the J gene lost 1 base, with 7 bases spanning the gap. The CDR3 reads CASSSPLNTGELFF. The CDR3, as DNA: TGTGCCAGCAGCTCTCCCCTGAACACCGGGGAGCTGTTTTTT.

The chain has TRBV9 and TRBJ1-2, with D possibly being TRBD1 (5 bases). This CDR3 comprises 13 residues. The V end lost 3 bases, the J end lost 3 bases, and 9 bases lay between the germline ends. Per germline, CDR1 SGDLS and CDR2 YYNGEE. CDR3 sequence (DNA): TGTGCCAGCAGCGGAGACAGAGACTATGGCTACACCTTC. This codes for CASSGDRDYGYTF. Based on the CDR3 plus reference TRBV9 and TRBJ1-2, the full variable domain is DSGVTQTPKHLITATGQRVTLRCSPRSGDLSVYWYQQSLDQGLQFLIQYYNGEERAKGNILERFSAQQFPDLHSELNLSSLELGDSALYFCASSGDRDYGYTFGSGTRLTVV.

The chain is built from TRBV7-9 and TRBJ1-5; D possibly corresponds to TRBD1 (6 bases). Trimming pared 5 bases from V and 4 bases from J, leaving 15 bases between. Germline V gene lookup returns CDR1 SEHNR and CDR2 FQNEAQ (reference sequence). CDR3 length: 15 amino acids. CDR3 nucleotides: TGTGCCAGCAGCAGGGGGACATCGAATAATCAGCCCCAGCATTTT. Protein sequence: CASSRGTSNNQPQHF.

The chain employs TRBV6-5 and TRBJ2-3, with a possible D match to TRBD2 (6 bases). The CDR3 contains 15 residues. Per the germline V gene, CDR1 is MNHEY and CDR2 is SVGAGI. Trimming cost V 7 bases and J 1 base, with 15 bases left between them. CDR3: CASTYRASGTDTQYF. The CDR3, as DNA: TGTGCCAGCACCTATCGGGCTAGCGGCACAGATACGCAGTATTTT.

This chain connects TRBV21-1 to TRBJ1-4; the D call of TRBD1 is as the table states it, not checked on the DNA. TRBV21-1 is flagged as a pseudogene. The CDR3 consists of 14 residues. The CDR3 spells CASSNGTVNEKLFF. The DNA for the CDR3 is TGTGCCAGCAGCAATGGGACAGTGAATGAAAAACTGTTTTTT.